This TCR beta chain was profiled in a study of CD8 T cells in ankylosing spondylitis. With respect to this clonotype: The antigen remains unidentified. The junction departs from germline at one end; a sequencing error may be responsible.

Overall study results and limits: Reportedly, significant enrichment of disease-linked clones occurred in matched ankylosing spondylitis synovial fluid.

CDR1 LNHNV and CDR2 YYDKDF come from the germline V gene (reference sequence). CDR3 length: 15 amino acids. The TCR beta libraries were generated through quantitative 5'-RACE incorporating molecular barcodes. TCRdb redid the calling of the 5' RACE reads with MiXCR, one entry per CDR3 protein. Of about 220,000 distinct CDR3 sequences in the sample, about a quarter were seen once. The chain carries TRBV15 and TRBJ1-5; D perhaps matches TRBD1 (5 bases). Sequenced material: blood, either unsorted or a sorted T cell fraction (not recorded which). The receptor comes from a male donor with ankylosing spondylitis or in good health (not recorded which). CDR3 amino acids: CAPSREKGLFQPQHF. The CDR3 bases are TGTGCCCCCAGCAGGGAGAAGGGACTTTTTCAGCCCCAGCATTTT. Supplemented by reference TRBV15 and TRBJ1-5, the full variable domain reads DAMVIQNPRYQVTQFGKPVTLSCSQTLNHNVMYWYQQKSSQAPKLLFHYYDKDFNNEADTPDNFQSRRPNTSFCFLDIRSPGLGDTAMYLCAPSREKGLFQPQHFGDGTRLSIL.